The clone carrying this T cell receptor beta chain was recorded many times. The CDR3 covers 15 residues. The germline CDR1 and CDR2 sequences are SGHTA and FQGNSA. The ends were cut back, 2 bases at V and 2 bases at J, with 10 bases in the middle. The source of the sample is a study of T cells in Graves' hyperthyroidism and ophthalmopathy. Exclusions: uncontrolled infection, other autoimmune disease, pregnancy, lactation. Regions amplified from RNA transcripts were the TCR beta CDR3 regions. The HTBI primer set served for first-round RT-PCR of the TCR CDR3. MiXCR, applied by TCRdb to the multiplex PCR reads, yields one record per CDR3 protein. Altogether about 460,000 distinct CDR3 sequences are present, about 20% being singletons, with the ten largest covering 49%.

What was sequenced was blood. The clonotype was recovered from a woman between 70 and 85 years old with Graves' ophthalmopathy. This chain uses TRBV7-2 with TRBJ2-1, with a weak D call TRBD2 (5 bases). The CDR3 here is CASSLQSGPYNEQFF. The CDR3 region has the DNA TGTGCCAGCAGCTTACAAAGCGGTCCCTACAATGAGCAGTTCTTC.